These 26 T cell receptor beta chains were sequenced from one sample in a study of blood T cell repertoires in COVID-19. Here immunoSEQ multiplex PCR was the method, and the copy in TCRdb shows in-frame clones only, minus some. The repertoire has some 380,000 clones, 90% of them found once; the top ten carry around 6.3%. Sequences were obtained from peripheral blood. The source of these receptors is a man younger than 30 with active or convalescent COVID-19.

The J gene is TRBJ2-1, the V gene TRBV9; TRBD2 agrees at 12 bases. The CDR3 has 15 residues. J lost 8 bases, V lost 3 bases, and 6 bases had no gene match. Germline V gene data show CDR1 as SGDLS and CDR2 as YYNGEE. Here the CDR3 DNA reads TGTGCCAGCAGCGCGACTAGCGGGAGAATCGATGAGCAGTTCTTC. Amino acids: CASSATSGRIDEQFF.

The V and J genes are TRBV19 and TRBJ1-6; possibly TRBD1 for D (6 bases). There are 16 residues in the CDR3. Germline V lookup: CDR1 LNHDA, CDR2 SQIVND (reference sequence). V was trimmed by 2 bases and J by 9 bases, leaving 17 bases between them. CDR3 loop: CASSIRTAIGSSPLHF. The CDR3 DNA reads as TGTGCCAGTAGTATAAGGACAGCTATCGGAAGTTCACCCCTCCACTTT.

Concerning this clone: At one of its ends the junction is not consistent with the germline gene, which may arise from a read error. This chain uses TRBV7-9 with TRBJ2-6; the D gene is possibly TRBD1 (5 bases). The length of the CDR3 is 13 residues. The germline CDR1 and CDR2 sequences are SEHNR and FQNEAQ (reference sequence). The DNA for the CDR3 is TGTGCCAGCAAGCCTGGTGGGGCCAACGTGCTGACTTTC. Translating it yields CASKPGGANVLTF.

The V gene is TRBV6-5, the J gene TRBJ1-1; D is ambiguous. With 4 bases removed from V and 3 bases from J, the gap between germline ends came to 15 bases. Looked up from germline, CDR1 is MNHEY and CDR2 is SVGAGI. The CDR3 is made up of 15 amino acids. The CDR3: CASSSGRPGDTEAFF. Here the CDR3 DNA reads TGTGCCAGCAGTTCTGGTCGCCCCGGGGACACTGAAGCTTTCTTT.

J is TRBJ2-1 and V is TRBV7-9; D is unresolved. The CDR3 spans 14 residues. V lost 6 bases and J lost 1, with 10 bases in between. The germline V gene has CDR1 SEHNR and CDR2 FQNEAQ (reference sequence). The CDR3 loop reads CASRRPGSYNEQFF. The CDR3 coding sequence is TGTGCCAGCAGGAGGCCGGGTTCCTACAATGAGCAGTTCTTC.

The rearrangement joins TRBV18 to TRBJ2-7, with 11 bases lining up with TRBD2. With 5 bases clipped from V and 4 bases from J, the junction kept 7 bases outside the gene matches. The CDR3 is 15 amino acids. Germline V gene sequence: CDR1 KGHSH, CDR2 LQKENI. The CDR3 sequence is CASSTRTSGLYEQYF. The CDR3 DNA reads TGTGCCAGCTCAACTAGGACTAGCGGGCTTTACGAGCAGTACTTC.

This rearrangement joins TRBV6-5 to TRBJ1-1; 8 positions match TRBD1. V was pared by 3 bases and J by 8 bases, with 2 bases of the junction left unmatched. The germline V gene has CDR1 MNHEY and CDR2 SVGAGI. The CDR3 runs to 12 residues. The CDR3 sequence: CASSYRTGEAFF. The CDR3 nucleotides read TGTGCCAGCAGTTATAGGACAGGGGAAGCTTTCTTT.

V gene TRBV12-3 or TRBV12-4 combines with J gene TRBJ2-5, with D unresolved. V lost 4 bases and J lost 1, with 4 bases in between. CDR3 size: 12 residues. The CDR3 reads CASSYTQETQYF. The CDR3 nucleotides are TGTGCCAGCAGTTACACCCAAGAGACCCAGTACTTC.

This chain uses TRBV18 with TRBJ1-6; no clear D gene. Germline CDR1 reads KGHSH; CDR2 reads LQKENI. The CDR3 consists of 16 residues. With 3 bases removed from V and 0 bases from J, the gap between germline ends came to 9 bases. Here the CDR3 DNA reads TGTGCCAGCTCACCTGCGGGTGGCTCCTATAATTCACCCCTCCACTTT. Protein sequence: CASSPAGGSYNSPLHF.

The count of this clone is one. The chain joins TRBV6-6 to TRBJ1-1, with TRBD1 matching over 7 bases. Trimming at V came to 5 bases and at J to 2 bases, leaving 5 bases not matched to a gene. The CDR3 consists of 14 residues. Germline V gene sequence: CDR1 MNHNY, CDR2 SVGAGI (reference sequence). In nucleotides, the CDR3 is TGTGCCAGCAGTAGGGGACAGAGCAACACTGAAGCTTTCTTT. Translating gives CASSRGQSNTEAFF.

Written as DNA, the CDR3 is TGTGCCAGCAGATCGGGACAGGGGATCGTCTATGGCTACACCTTC. It translates to CASRSGQGIVYGYTF. The V gene is TRBV6-5, the J gene TRBJ1-2; TRBD1 matches at 10 bases. CDR3 length: 15 residues. Germline CDR1 and CDR2: MNHEY and SVGAGI. Trimming took 6 bases from V and 4 from J; bases not matched to a gene: 8.

The chain combines TRBV28 with TRBJ1-5, with no clear D. The CDR3 is made up of 15 amino acids. CDR1 is MDHEN and CDR2 is SYDVKM in the germline V gene. Trimming shortened V by 4 bases and J by 1 base, and 11 bases separated the two germline ends. The CDR3 coding sequence is TGTGCCAGCAGTTCAAGGGAGGGAAGCAATCAGCCCCAGCATTTT. Translating gives CASSSREGSNQPQHF.

V and J are TRBV4-1 and TRBJ1-1; weak D call: TRBD1 (5 bases). Germline V gene sequence: CDR1 MGHRA, CDR2 YSYEKL. The CDR3 runs 13 residues. Trimming removed 5 bases at V and 2 bases at J, with 9 bases between. The CDR3 DNA is TGCGCCAGCAGCTGGCAGGGAAACACTGAAGCTTTCTTT. Translating gives CASSWQGNTEAFF.

The chain uses TRBV3-1 (or the pseudogene TRBV3-2) and TRBJ1-3, with D unclear. The CDR3 sequence is 14 residues long. CDR1 LGHDT and CDR2 YNNKEL come from the germline V gene (reference sequence). V shed 3 bases and J shed 0 bases, with 6 bases lying between them. CDR3 amino acids: CASSHFSSGNTIYF. The CDR3 DNA sequence: TGTGCCAGCAGCCACTTCTCCTCTGGAAACACCATATATTTT.

The V gene is TRBV28, the J gene TRBJ1-5, with D possibly matching TRBD1 (6 bases). There are 16 residues in the CDR3. Per the germline V gene, CDR1 is MDHEN and CDR2 is SYDVKM. The V and J ends lost 5 bases and 2 bases respectively, with 16 bases between them. The CDR3 sequence is CASSLTETGRNQPQHF. The CDR3 nucleotides read TGTGCCAGCAGTCTCACTGAGACAGGCCGCAATCAGCCCCAGCATTTT. The variable domain in full, completed from reference TRBV28 and TRBJ1-5, reads DVKVTQSSRYLVKRTGEKVFLECVQDMDHENMFWYRQDPGLGLRLIYFSYDVKMKEKGDIPEGYSVSREKKERFSLILESASTNQTSMYLCASSLTETGRNQPQHFGDGTRLSIL.

The rearrangement links TRBV19 to TRBJ1-3; 8 bases map to TRBD1. Germline V CDR1 and CDR2: LNHDA, SQIVND (reference sequence). The trim removed 7 bases at V and 0 bases at J, leaving 11 bases unmatched. The CDR3 consists of 17 residues. CDR3 sequence (DNA): TGTGCCAGTATCCCTCGGACAGGGCCCTTCTCTGGAAACACCATATATTTT. This encodes CASIPRTGPFSGNTIYF.

This chain connects TRBV27 to TRBJ2-2; 14 bases agree with TRBD2. Germline V lookup: CDR1 MNHEY, CDR2 SMNVEV (reference sequence). V lost 5 bases to trimming and J lost 5 bases; unmatched junction nucleotides: 4. The length of the CDR3 is 16 residues. CDR3 DNA sequence: TGTGCCAGCAGTGGGGGACTAGCGGGAGTTACCGGGGAGCTGTTTTTT. Amino acids: CASSGGLAGVTGELFF.

The chain carries TRBV7-8 and TRBJ1-4, with 7 bases aligning to TRBD1. V was pared by 1 base and J by 8 bases, with 7 bases of the junction left unmatched. The CDR3 runs to 15 residues. In germline, CDR1 is SGHVS, CDR2 FQNEAQ. CDR3 loop: CASSLERGRREKLFF. The CDR3 DNA reads TGTGCCAGCAGCTTAGAGAGGGGGCGAAGGGAAAAACTGTTTTTT.

The V call is TRBV5-1, the J call TRBJ1-2; no reliable D call. V was pared by 6 bases and J by 4 bases, with 22 bases between. CDR1 is SGHRS and CDR2 is YFSETQ in the germline V gene. This CDR3 region has 16 residues. DNA for the CDR3: TGCGCCAGCACGTCAGCAACCTCTTCCTCTAGCTATGGCTACACCTTC. This translates into CASTSATSSSSYGYTF.

CDR3 nucleotides: TGTGCCAGCAGCTGGGGACTAGCGGGAGGGGACGAGCAGTACTTC. As protein: CASSWGLAGGDEQYF. The chain uses TRBV7-9 and TRBJ2-7; 16 bases agree with TRBD2. The germline V gene has CDR1 SEHNR and CDR2 FQNEAQ (reference sequence). With V trimmed by 4 bases and J by 5 bases, 2 bases remained unmatched. This CDR3 has 15 amino acids.

The CDR3 region has the DNA TGTGCCAGCAGCCGTACAACCGCCTACGAGCAGTACTTC. It translates to CASSRTTAYEQYF. The chain has TRBV3-1 (or the pseudogene TRBV3-2) and TRBJ2-7; D is unclear. CDR1 and CDR2 from the germline V gene are LGHDT and YNNKEL (reference sequence). Deletions cut 4 bases from V and 2 bases from J, with 9 bases between. The CDR3 spans 13 residues.

This clone was counted a few times. The chain combines TRBV5-1 with TRBJ2-1; 8 bases map to TRBD2. The germline CDR1 and CDR2 sequences are SGHRS and YFSETQ. The V gene end was trimmed by 7 bases and the J gene end by 0 bases; junction bases not matched to a gene: 3. This CDR3 spans 14 amino acids. CDR3 loop: CASERGNSYNEQFF. CDR3 in DNA: TGCGCCAGCGAGCGGGGGAACTCCTACAATGAGCAGTTCTTC.

The rearrangement links TRBV28 to TRBJ2-7; 10 bases match TRBD1. V dropped 8 bases and J dropped 3; count of bases not matched to a gene: 4. Germline loops: CDR1 MDHEN, CDR2 SYDVKM. The CDR3 has 13 amino acids. The CDR3 reads CASGQGGNYEQYF. Written as DNA, the CDR3 is TGTGCCAGCGGACAGGGGGGAAACTACGAGCAGTACTTC.

This clone came up once. The V call is TRBV18, the J call TRBJ2-1; 7 bases agree with TRBD2. This CDR3 spans 15 amino acids. After removal of 1 base from V and 5 bases from J, the junction contained 5 bases not matched to a gene. Germline loops: CDR1 KGHSH, CDR2 LQKENI. CDR3 residues: CASSPLRGENNEQFF. The CDR3 coding sequence is TGTGCCAGCTCACCACTCCGGGGGGAGAACAATGAGCAGTTCTTC.

This chain uses TRBV18 with TRBJ1-4, with D unclear. The CDR3 spans 14 residues. The germline V gene encodes CDR1 KGHSH and CDR2 LQKENI. Trimming left V 3 bases short and J 7 bases short, with 12 bases between. The CDR3: CASSPPRPSEKLFF. In DNA, the CDR3 is TGTGCCAGCTCACCTCCCAGACCTAGTGAAAAACTGTTTTTT.

The chain has TRBV25-1 and TRBJ2-1; the D gene is possibly TRBD1 (6 bases). The germline V and J ends were trimmed by 2 bases and 9 bases, with 17 bases remaining between them. Germline V gene sequence: CDR1 MGHDK, CDR2 SYGVNS. The CDR3 is 15 amino acids. DNA for the CDR3: TGTGCCAGCAGTGAAACGGGCAGGGGATGGGGTGAGCAGTTCTTC. Encoded protein: CASSETGRGWGEQFF.